The rows below give T cell receptor beta chains drawn from one sample of a study of blood T cell repertoires in COVID-19. Generated by immunoSEQ multiplex PCR, the TCRdb table keeps only in-frame clones and is missing some. In the table there are approximately 250,000 clones, more than 75% of which are singletons. What was sequenced was peripheral blood. Receptors were obtained from a man aged 40-50 years with acute or convalescent COVID-19. Each CDR3 is given with its conserved first and last residue. The D gene is left open where the match is weak. Where a row states a size, it is once, few, many or the class of an expanded clone; other rows omit it.

j_gene | abundance | v_gene | d_gene | CDR3aa | CDR3nt
TRBJ1-4 | few | TRBV2 | TRBD1 | CASLPWTGQPKLFF | TGTGCCAGCCTCCCATGGACAGGGCAGCCTAAACTGTTTTTT
TRBJ2-1 | once | TRBV15 | . | CATSRDRGRNEQFF | TGTGCCACCAGCAGAGATAGGGGCAGGAATGAGCAGTTCTTC
TRBJ2-1 | once | TRBV27 | TRBD2 | CASGGVAGGNYNEQFF | TGTGCCAGCGGCGGGGTAGCGGGGGGGAACTACAATGAGCAGTTCTTC
TRBJ1-2 | . | TRBV28 | TRBD1 | CASSLDRVVFDGYTF | TGTGCCAGCAGCCTAGACAGGGTAGTTTTTGATGGCTACACCTTC
TRBJ1-2 | . | TRBV9 | . | CASSVVITGRWEDYGYTF | TGTGCCAGCAGCGTAGTTATTACAGGGCGGTGGGAAGACTATGGCTACACCTTC
TRBJ1-4 | . | TRBV6-2/TRBV6-3 | TRBD1 | CASSYSQGASNEKLFF | TGTGCCAGCAGTTACTCCCAGGGGGCATCTAATGAAAAACTGTTTTTT
TRBJ2-1 | . | TRBV11-2 | . | CASSFSHLSIGEQFF | TGTGCCAGCAGCTTTTCCCATCTTAGCATTGGTGAGCAGTTCTTC
TRBJ2-5 | . | TRBV19 | TRBD1 | CASSMTGAETQYF | TGTGCCAGTAGTATGACAGGGGCAGAGACCCAGTACTTC
TRBJ1-6 | . | TRBV3-1/TRBV3-2 | . | CASSQVSQGYNSPLHF | TGTGCCAGCAGCCAAGTTAGCCAGGGGTATAATTCACCCCTCCACTTT
TRBJ1-6 | once | TRBV7-5 | . | CARRGEGRGVNNSPLHF | TGTGCCAGAAGGGGTGAGGGCCGGGGAGTAAATAATTCACCCCTCCACTTT
TRBJ2-7 | . | TRBV27 | . | CASSFYSDSSYEQYF | TGTGCCAGCAGTTTTTATTCGGACAGCTCCTACGAGCAGTACTTC
TRBJ1-1 | . | TRBV6-5 | . | CASSPPGGVTEAFF | TGTGCCAGCAGCCCCCCGGGAGGGGTCACTGAAGCTTTCTTT
TRBJ1-6 | . | TRBV5-1 | . | CASSLEGLGGSPLHF | TGCGCCAGCAGCTTGGAAGGGTTGGGAGGTTCACCCCTCCACTTT
TRBJ1-2 | . | TRBV6-1 | TRBD1 | CASSPGTEYGYTF | TGTGCCAGCAGTCCCGGGACAGAATATGGCTACACCTTC
TRBJ2-7 | . | TRBV25-1 | . | CASSESRRSSYEQYF | TGTGCCAGCAGTGAATCGCGGCGGAGCTCCTACGAGCAGTACTTC
TRBJ2-7 | . | TRBV11-2 | TRBD1 | CASRGLFEGANYEQYF | TGTGCCAGCAGGGGGCTCTTCGAGGGGGCAAACTACGAGCAGTACTTC
TRBJ1-3 | . | TRBV7-2 | . | CASSPRSVNSGNTIYF | TGTGCCAGCAGCCCCAGGTCGGTTAACTCTGGAAACACCATATATTTT
TRBJ2-3 | . | TRBV2 | TRBD1 | CASRKETGISTDTQYF | TGTGCCAGCAGGAAGGAGACAGGGATTAGCACAGATACGCAGTATTTT
TRBJ1-1 | . | TRBV20-1 | . | CSASREIEAFF | TGCAGTGCTAGTCGAGAAATTGAAGCTTTCTTT
TRBJ2-2 | few | TRBV3-1/TRBV3-2 | TRBD1 | CASSPKRTGKNTGELFF | TGTGCCAGCAGCCCGAAAAGGACAGGGAAAAACACCGGGGAGCTGTTTTTT
TRBJ2-3 | . | TRBV3-1/TRBV3-2 | . | CASSQAGKQGTLSTDTQYF | TGTGCCAGCAGCCAAGCCGGGAAACAGGGCACTCTAAGCACAGATACGCAGTATTTT
TRBJ1-2 | . | TRBV6-5 | . | CASSSLDSYGYTF | TGTGCCAGCAGTTCCCTGGACAGCTATGGCTACACCTTC
TRBJ2-2 | . | TRBV19 | . | CASSHDTGELFF | TGTGCCAGTAGCCATGACACCGGGGAGCTGTTTTTT
TRBJ1-2 | . | TRBV2 | TRBD1 | CASNRQGDDGYTF | TGTGCCAGCAATCGACAGGGTGATGACGGCTACACCTTC
TRBJ1-2 | once | TRBV5-4 | TRBD1 | CASSHANRGPTYGYTF | TGTGCCAGCAGCCACGCCAACAGGGGGCCCACATATGGCTACACCTTC
TRBJ2-5 | . | TRBV9 | . | CASSGTDQETQYF | TGTGCCAGCAGCGGGACAGATCAAGAGACCCAGTACTTC
TRBJ1-2 | few | TRBV12-3/TRBV12-4 | . | CASSLTRNYGYTF | TGTGCCAGCAGTTTAACCAGGAACTATGGCTACACCTTC